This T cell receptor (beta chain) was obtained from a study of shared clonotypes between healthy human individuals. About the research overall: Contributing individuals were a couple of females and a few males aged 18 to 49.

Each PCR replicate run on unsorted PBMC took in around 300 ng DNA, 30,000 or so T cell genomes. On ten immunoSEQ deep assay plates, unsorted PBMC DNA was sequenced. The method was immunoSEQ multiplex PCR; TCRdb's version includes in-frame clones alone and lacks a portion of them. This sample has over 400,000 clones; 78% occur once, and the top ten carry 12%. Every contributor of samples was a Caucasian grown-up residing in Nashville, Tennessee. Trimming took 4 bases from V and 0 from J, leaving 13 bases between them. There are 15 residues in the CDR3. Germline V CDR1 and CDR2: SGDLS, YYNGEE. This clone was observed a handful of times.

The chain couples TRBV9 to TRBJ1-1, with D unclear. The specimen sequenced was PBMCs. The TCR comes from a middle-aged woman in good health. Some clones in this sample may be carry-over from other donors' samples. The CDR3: CASSREATMNTEAFF. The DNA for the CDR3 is TGTGCCAGCAGCAGGGAGGCTACCATGAACACTGAAGCTTTCTTT.